This entry concerns a single T cell receptor beta chain. The target antigen is unknown. The CDR3 loop spans 16 amino acids. Germline V gene lookup returns CDR1 SGHTA and CDR2 FQGNSA. V trimming: 5 bases; J trimming: 0 bases; junction bases outside the gene matches: 7. Treatment described: oral pan-JAK inhibitor, 5-10 mg twice daily. Lesional scalp tissue (obtained by punch biopsy) and peripheral blood were collected from alopecia areata patients. The sample originates from a study of CD8+ T cells in alopecia areata. Study outcomes and limitations: On tofacitinib, scalp clonality and expanded CD8+ clones among top 100 fell significantly.

Sequencing relied on a cDNA template that was reverse transcribed from extracted RNA. Repertoires were generated with immunoSEQ multiplex PCR, while TCRdb's copy carries only in-frame clones and drops some. The sample contains 140,000 to 150,000 clones, around 50% of which appear only once. The TCR sequence derives from a human donor with alopecia areata. The V call is TRBV7-2, the J call TRBJ2-4; 7 bases are shared with TRBD2. Sample: CD8+ T cells sorted from blood, taken at week 4, from a patient treated with tofacitinib. The CDR3 DNA is TGTGCCAGCAGCCGTACGGGGGGACTAGCCAAAAACATTCAGTACTTC. It specifies CASSRTGGLAKNIQYF.